This record looks at one T cell receptor (beta chain) sequence and its context. This sample stems from a study of cytomegalovirus exposure and HLA in healthy donors. Data came from immunoSEQ multiplex PCR; TCRdb stores just in-frame clones and leaves some out. The repertoire has 150,000 to 200,000 clones, 85% of them found once; the top ten carry about a sixth. Sequencing input: PBMCs. This sequence was found in a man aged 18 to 29 in good health and CMV-seropositive.

CDR3 region: CASSLGGGKGKLFF. DNA of the CDR3: TGTGCCAGCAGTCTAGGGGGTGGGAAGGGAAAACTGTTTTTT. This chain connects TRBV28 to TRBJ1-4; D perhaps matches TRBD1 (6 bases). CDR3 size: 14 residues. V was trimmed by 5 bases and J by 10 bases, leaving 17 bases between them. The germline CDR1 and CDR2 sequences are MDHEN and SYDVKM.